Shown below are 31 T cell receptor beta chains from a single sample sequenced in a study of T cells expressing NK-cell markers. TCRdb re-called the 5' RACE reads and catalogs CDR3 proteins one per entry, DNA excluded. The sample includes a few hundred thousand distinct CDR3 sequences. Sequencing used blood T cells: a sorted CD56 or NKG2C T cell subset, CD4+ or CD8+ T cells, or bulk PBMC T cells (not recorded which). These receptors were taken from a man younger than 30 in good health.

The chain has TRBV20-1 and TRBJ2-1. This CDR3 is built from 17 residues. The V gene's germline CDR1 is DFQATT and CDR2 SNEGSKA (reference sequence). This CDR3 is CSARDLGHFDSYNEQFF.

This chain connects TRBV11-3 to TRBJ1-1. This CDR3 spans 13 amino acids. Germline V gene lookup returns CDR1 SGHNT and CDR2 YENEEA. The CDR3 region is CASSLESDTEAFF.

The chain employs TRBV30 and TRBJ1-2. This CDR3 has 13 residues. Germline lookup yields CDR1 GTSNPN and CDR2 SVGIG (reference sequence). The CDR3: CAWSPRRIRGYTF.

The CDR3 spells CASTGGKGSYNEQFF. The chain uses TRBV6-1 and TRBJ2-1; no DNA is available, so the TRBD2 call from TCRdb remains unchecked. The germline V gene encodes CDR1 MNHNS and CDR2 SASEGT. The length of the CDR3 is 15 residues.

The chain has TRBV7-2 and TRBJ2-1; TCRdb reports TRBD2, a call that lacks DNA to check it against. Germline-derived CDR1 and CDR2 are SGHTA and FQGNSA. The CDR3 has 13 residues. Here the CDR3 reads CASSLAGLVGQFF.

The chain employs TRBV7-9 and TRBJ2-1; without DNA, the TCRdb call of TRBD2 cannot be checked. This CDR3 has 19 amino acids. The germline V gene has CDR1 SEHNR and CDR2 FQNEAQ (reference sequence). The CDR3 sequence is CASSSTTVAGPISYNEQFF.

The chain's CDR3 is CSALGTSGARTYNEQFF. This chain uses TRBV20-1 with TRBJ2-1; the TCRdb call, TRBD2, lacks DNA for checking. The germline gives CDR1 DFQATT, CDR2 SNEGSKA (reference sequence). The CDR3 contains 17 residues.

The CDR3 here is CASRPAGGPLEQFF. The chain links TRBV11-2 to TRBJ2-1; checking the TCRdb D call of TRBD2 is not possible without DNA. The CDR3 is made up of 14 amino acids. Germline loops: CDR1 SGHAT, CDR2 FQNNGV.

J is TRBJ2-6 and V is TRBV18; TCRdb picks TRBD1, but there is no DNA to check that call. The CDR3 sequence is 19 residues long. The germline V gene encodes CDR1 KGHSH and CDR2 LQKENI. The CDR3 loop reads CASSPGMGGMMSGANVLTF.

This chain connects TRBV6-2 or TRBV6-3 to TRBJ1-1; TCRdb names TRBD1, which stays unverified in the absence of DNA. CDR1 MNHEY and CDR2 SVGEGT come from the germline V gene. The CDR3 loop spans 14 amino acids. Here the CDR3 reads CASREQGLNTEAFF.

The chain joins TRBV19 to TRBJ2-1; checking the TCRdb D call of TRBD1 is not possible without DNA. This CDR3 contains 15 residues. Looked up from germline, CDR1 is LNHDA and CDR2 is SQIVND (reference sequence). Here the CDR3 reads CASSIGRDRGHEQFF.

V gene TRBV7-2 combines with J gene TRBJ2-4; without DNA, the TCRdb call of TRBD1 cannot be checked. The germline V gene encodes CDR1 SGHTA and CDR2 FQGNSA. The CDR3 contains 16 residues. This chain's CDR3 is CASSLAGGGEAGIQYF.

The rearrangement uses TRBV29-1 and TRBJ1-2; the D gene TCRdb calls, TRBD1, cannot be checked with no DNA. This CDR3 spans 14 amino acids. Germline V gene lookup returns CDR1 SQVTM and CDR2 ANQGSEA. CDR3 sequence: CSVLGGAANYGYTF.

The CDR3 here is CASSYTGGTVGNEQFF. This chain uses TRBV6-5 with TRBJ2-1; with no DNA, the TCRdb D assignment of TRBD1 cannot be verified. The CDR3 is made up of 16 amino acids. Germline V lookup: CDR1 MNHEY, CDR2 SVGAGI.

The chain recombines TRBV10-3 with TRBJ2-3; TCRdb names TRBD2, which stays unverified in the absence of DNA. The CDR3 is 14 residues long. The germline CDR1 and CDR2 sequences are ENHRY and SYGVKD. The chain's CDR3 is CATEGLAGEDTQYF.

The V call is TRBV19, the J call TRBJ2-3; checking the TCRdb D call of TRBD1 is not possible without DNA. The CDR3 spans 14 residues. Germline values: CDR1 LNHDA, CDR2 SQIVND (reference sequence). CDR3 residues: CASSLTGGTGTQYF.

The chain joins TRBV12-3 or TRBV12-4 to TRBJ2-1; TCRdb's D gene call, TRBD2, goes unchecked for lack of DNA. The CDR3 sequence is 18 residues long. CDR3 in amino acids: CASSSEGGGTSGYNEQFF.

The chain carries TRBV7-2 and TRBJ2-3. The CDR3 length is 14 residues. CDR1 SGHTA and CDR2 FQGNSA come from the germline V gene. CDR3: CASSTTRSADTQYF.

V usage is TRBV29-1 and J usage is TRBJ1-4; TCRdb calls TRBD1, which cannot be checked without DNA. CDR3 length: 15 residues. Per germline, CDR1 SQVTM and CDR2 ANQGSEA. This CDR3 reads CSVEVPGQESWKLFF.

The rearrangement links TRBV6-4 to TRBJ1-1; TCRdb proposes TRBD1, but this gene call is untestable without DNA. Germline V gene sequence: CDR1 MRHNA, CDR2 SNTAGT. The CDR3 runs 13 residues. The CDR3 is CASSDSGTGEAFF.

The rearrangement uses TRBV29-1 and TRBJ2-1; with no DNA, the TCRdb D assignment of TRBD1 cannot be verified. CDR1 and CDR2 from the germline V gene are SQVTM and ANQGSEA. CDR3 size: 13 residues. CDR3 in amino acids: CSVAPRFSNEQFF.

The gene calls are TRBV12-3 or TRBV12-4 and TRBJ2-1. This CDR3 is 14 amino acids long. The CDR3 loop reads CASSFGSSSIEQFF.

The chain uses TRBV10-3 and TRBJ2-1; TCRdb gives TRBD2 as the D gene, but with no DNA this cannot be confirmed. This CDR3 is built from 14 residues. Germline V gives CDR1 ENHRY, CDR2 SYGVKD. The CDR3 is CAISALAGRDEQFF.

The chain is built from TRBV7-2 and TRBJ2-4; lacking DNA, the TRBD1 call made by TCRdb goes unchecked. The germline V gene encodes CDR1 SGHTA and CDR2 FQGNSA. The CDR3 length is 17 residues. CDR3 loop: CASSLGSGGRPRNIQYF. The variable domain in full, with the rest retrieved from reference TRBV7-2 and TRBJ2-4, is GAGVSQSPSNKVTEKGKDVELRCDPISGHTALYWYRQSLGQGLEFLIYFQGNSAPDKSGLPSDRFSAERTGGSVSTLTIQRTQQEDSAVYLCASSLGSGGRPRNIQYFGAGTRLSVL.

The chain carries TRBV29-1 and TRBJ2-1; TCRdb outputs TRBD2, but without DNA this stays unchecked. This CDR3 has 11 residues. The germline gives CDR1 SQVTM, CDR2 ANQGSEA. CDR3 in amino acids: CSGAGGHEQFF.

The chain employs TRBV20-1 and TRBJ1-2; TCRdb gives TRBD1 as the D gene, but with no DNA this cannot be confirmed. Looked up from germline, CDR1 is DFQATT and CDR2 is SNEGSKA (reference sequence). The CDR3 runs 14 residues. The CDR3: CSATLPGQNYGYTF.

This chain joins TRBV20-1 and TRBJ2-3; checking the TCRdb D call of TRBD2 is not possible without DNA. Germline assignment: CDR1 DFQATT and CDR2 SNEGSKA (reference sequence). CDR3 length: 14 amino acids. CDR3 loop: CSGAEGESTDTQYF.

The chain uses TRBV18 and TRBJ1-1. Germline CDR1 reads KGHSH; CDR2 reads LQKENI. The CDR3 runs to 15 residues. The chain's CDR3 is CASSSAPVELTEAFF.

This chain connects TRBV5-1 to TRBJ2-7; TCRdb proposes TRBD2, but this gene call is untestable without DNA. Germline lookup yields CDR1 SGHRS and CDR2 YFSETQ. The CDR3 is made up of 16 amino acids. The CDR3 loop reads CASSSPVSGVTYEQYF.

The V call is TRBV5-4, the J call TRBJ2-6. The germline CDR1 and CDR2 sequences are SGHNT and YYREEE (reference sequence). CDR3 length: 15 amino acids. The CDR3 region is CASSLETSGANVLTF.

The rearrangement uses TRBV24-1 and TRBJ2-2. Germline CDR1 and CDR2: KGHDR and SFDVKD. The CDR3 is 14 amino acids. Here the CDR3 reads CATSEDDITGELFF.